Detailed here is one TCR beta chain. In the original processing: It was from reference gene primer amplification that nucleated cell counts were estimated. The data were produced by immunoSEQ multiplex PCR, yet TCRdb's version contains in-frame clones alone and is incomplete. V, J and clone size are those of that table, while D and trimming were read from the DNA. The table lists some 350,000 clones, more than 75% of them singletons. The record originates from a study of blood T cell repertoires in COVID-19. Study in general: Samples of COVID-19 (acute and convalescent) were obtained from the United States, Italy and Spain. Sources were T cells, B-cell-depleted T cells, or PBMCs; the material itself was cDNA or gDNA.

Trimming took 9 bases from V and 4 from J; bases not matched to a gene: 5. In germline, CDR1 is MNHEY, CDR2 SVGAGI. CDR3 length equals 13 residues. This clonotype originated in a woman in her late teens or twenties who had recovered from COVID-19. What was sequenced was peripheral blood. J is TRBJ2-1 and V is TRBV6-5, with 8 bases aligning to TRBD1. The CDR3 is CASGDRRYNEQFF. CDR3 DNA: TGTGCCAGTGGGGACAGGAGATACAATGAGCAGTTCTTC.